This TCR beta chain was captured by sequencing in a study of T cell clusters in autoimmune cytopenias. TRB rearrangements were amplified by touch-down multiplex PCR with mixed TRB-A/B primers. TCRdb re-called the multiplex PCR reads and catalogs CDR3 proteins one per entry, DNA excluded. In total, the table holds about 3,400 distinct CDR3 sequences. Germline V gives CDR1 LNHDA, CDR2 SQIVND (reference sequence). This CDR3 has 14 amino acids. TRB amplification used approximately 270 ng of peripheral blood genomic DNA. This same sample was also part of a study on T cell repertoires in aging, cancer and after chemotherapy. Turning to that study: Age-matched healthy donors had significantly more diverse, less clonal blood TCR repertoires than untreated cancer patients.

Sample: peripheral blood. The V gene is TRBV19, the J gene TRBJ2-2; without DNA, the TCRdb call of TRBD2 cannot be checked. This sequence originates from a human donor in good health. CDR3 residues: CASSSTSVSGELFF. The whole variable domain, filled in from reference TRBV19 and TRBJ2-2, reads DGGITQSPKYLFRKEGQNVTLSCEQNLNHDAMYWYRQDPGQGLRLIYYSQIVNDFQKGDIAEGYSVSREKKESFPLTVTSAQKNPTAFYLCASSSTSVSGELFFGEGSRLTVL.